What follows are 20 T cell receptor beta chains derived from one specimen sequenced in a study of shared clonotypes between healthy human individuals. The table came from immunoSEQ multiplex PCR; TCRdb's copy has only in-frame clones and leaves some out. The sample records under 2,500,000 clones, approximately 96% being singletons. Sequencing input: naive CD4+ T cells sorted from blood. Documented subset: CD45RA+ positively selected. These receptors originate from a man younger than 35 in good health.

This rearrangement joins TRBV5-1 to TRBJ1-2; D unclear. The CDR3 totals 12 residues. The ends were cut back, 5 bases at V and 4 bases at J, with 9 bases in the middle. The germline V gene encodes CDR1 SGHRS and CDR2 YFSETQ. The CDR3 loop reads CASRIDGYGYTF. The CDR3 bases are TGCGCCAGCAGGATTGACGGCTATGGCTACACCTTC. The full variable domain, its missing parts supplied by reference TRBV5-1 and TRBJ1-2, is KAGVTQTPRYLIKTRGQQVTLSCSPISGHRSVSWYQQTPGQGLQFLFEYFSETQRNKGNFPGRFSGRQFSNSRSEMNVSTLELGDSALYLCASRIDGYGYTFGSGTRLTVV.

This clone was seen a handful of times. The rearrangement joins TRBV6-5 to TRBJ1-6; D is undetermined. CDR3 length: 15 residues. Germline CDR1 reads MNHEY; CDR2 reads SVGAGI. The V gene lost 2 bases and the J gene lost 8 bases, with 13 bases spanning the gap. CDR3 in amino acids: CASSYTDRMDSPLHF. The CDR3 DNA follows: TGTGCCAGCAGTTACACTGATAGAATGGATTCACCCCTCCACTTT.

As regards this clone: This sample includes further DNA sequences coding for the same CDR3. J is TRBJ1-5 and V is TRBV7-2; D unclear. V lost 1 base and J lost 4, with 5 bases in between. From germline, CDR1 is SGHTA and CDR2 FQGNSA. The CDR3 covers 13 residues. CDR3 sequence reads: CASSLERNQPQHF. CDR3 nucleotide sequence: TGTGCCAGCAGCTTAGAAAGAAATCAGCCCCAGCATTTT.

The chain links TRBV29-1 to TRBJ1-1; D is possibly TRBD1 (6 bases). This CDR3 comprises 13 residues. CDR1 and CDR2 from the germline V gene are SQVTM and ANQGSEA. Trimming shortened V by 7 bases and J by 7 bases, and 19 bases separated the two germline ends. The CDR3 DNA is TGCAGCGCCGGACCCAGGGGCCTCCTTGAAGCTTTCTTT. Amino acid sequence: CSAGPRGLLEAFF. The full variable domain, completed using reference TRBV29-1 and TRBJ1-1, is SAVISQKPSRDICQRGTSLTIQCQVDSQVTMMFWYRQQPGQSLTLIATANQGSEATYESGFVIDKFPISRPNLTFSTLTVSNMSPEDSSIYLCSAGPRGLLEAFFGQGTRLTVV.

The chain has TRBV6-5 and TRBJ1-1; D is ambiguous. Trimming cost V 6 bases and J 1 base, with 15 bases left between them. The germline gives CDR1 MNHEY, CDR2 SVGAGI. The CDR3 loop spans 15 amino acids. The CDR3 spells CASRPRGSSNTEAFF. The CDR3 bases are TGTGCCAGCAGACCCCGAGGGAGCTCGAACACTGAAGCTTTCTTT.

This chain joins TRBV10-3 and TRBJ1-1, with 7 nucleotides matching TRBD1. V shed 5 bases and J 1 base; nucleotides not matched to a gene: 4. The CDR3 is 14 amino acids. The V gene's germline CDR1 is ENHRY and CDR2 SYGVKD. As DNA, the CDR3 is TGTGCCATCAGTAACGACAGGGAGAACACTGAAGCTTTCTTT. This gives the protein CAISNDRENTEAFF.

This clone was seen only a few times. CDR3 nucleotide sequence: TGTGCCAGCAGCTTAACAGACAAGAATTCACCCCTCCACTTT. It translates to CASSLTDKNSPLHF. The chain combines TRBV7-9 with TRBJ1-6, with D uncertain. Trimming took off 2 bases at V and 7 bases at J, with 9 bases between the two ends. CDR1 is SEHNR, CDR2 FQNEAQ, per germline (reference sequence). The CDR3 runs 14 residues.

Concerning this clone: Other DNA sequences in the sample encode the same CDR3. The chain employs TRBV28 and TRBJ2-5; no definite D call. Germline CDR1 is MDHEN and CDR2 is SYDVKM. This CDR3 comprises 12 residues. The ends were cut back, 2 bases at V and 1 base at J, with 2 bases in the middle. CDR3 protein: CASSLSQETQYF. In DNA, the CDR3 is TGTGCCAGCAGTTTAAGCCAAGAGACCCAGTACTTC.

This clone occurred once. J is TRBJ2-4 and V is TRBV4-1; 10 bases agree with TRBD2. From germline, CDR1 is MGHRA and CDR2 YSYEKL. J gave up 0 bases and V 0 bases, and 8 bases lay outside the gene matches. The CDR3 covers 19 residues. The CDR3 coding sequence is TGCGCCAGCAGCCAAGACTCTAGCGGGGGAATTCTAGCCAAAAACATTCAGTACTTC. Protein: CASSQDSSGGILAKNIQYF.

Comments on this clone: Other DNA sequences in this specimen translate into the identical CDR3. The rearrangement uses TRBV9 and TRBJ1-5; 7 positions agree with TRBD1. V was clipped by 4 bases and J by 2 bases; unmatched bases: 3. Germline lookup yields CDR1 SGDLS and CDR2 YYNGEE. The CDR3 is 14 residues long. The CDR3 protein is CASSQGGGNQPQHF. The CDR3 DNA reads as TGTGCCAGCAGCCAGGGGGGAGGCAATCAGCCCCAGCATTTT.

The V gene is TRBV27, the J gene TRBJ2-6, with D unclear. CDR1 MNHEY and CDR2 SMNVEV come from the germline V gene (reference sequence). The V gene lost 2 bases and the J gene lost 2 bases, with 7 bases spanning the gap. The CDR3 spans 15 residues. CDR3 nucleotides: TGTGCCAGCAGTTTACGTGTAGCTGGGGCCAACGTCCTGACTTTC. Translation: CASSLRVAGANVLTF.

CDR3 sequence: CASSYSGGGVGGELFF. DNA for the CDR3: TGTGCCAGCAGTTACTCTGGGGGGGGAGTGGGCGGGGAGCTGTTTTTT. This chain uses TRBV6-5 with TRBJ2-2; 7 bases are a match to TRBD2. V gave up 0 bases and J gave up 7 bases; unmatched junction bases: 8. The CDR3 totals 16 residues. In germline, CDR1 is MNHEY, CDR2 SVGAGI.

V usage is TRBV2 and J usage is TRBJ2-4; D perhaps matches TRBD1 (6 bases). Trimming took 4 bases from V and 0 from J, leaving 10 bases between them. The CDR3 has 15 residues. Germline values: CDR1 SNHLY, CDR2 FYNNEI. Here the CDR3 reads CASSVGQLAKNIQYF. DNA of the CDR3: TGTGCCAGCAGTGTAGGACAGTTAGCCAAAAACATTCAGTACTTC.

This clone came up a few times. This CDR3 is also generated by other DNA sequences in the sample. V gene TRBV9 combines with J gene TRBJ1-1, with D perhaps TRBD1 (6 bases). The CDR3 sequence is 14 residues long. Germline V gene data show CDR1 as SGDLS and CDR2 as YYNGEE. Deletions cut 0 bases from V and 0 bases from J, with 6 bases between. The CDR3 DNA is TGTGCCAGCAGCGTAGGGACAGTGAACACTGAAGCTTTCTTT. Translation gives CASSVGTVNTEAFF.

The chain carries TRBV4-2 and TRBJ2-5, with TRBD2 identical over 11 bases. The CDR3 extends over 16 amino acids. Germline-derived CDR1 and CDR2 are LGHNA and YNFKEQ. V was clipped by 0 bases and J by 6 bases; unmatched bases: 6. The chain's CDR3 is CASSQDWLAGGQTQYF. In DNA, the CDR3 is TGTGCCAGCAGCCAAGATTGGCTAGCGGGGGGACAGACCCAGTACTTC.

V gene TRBV2 combines with J gene TRBJ2-5; D gene ambiguous. The CDR3 is 11 amino acids. The V gene's germline CDR1 is SNHLY and CDR2 FYNNEI. DNA for the CDR3: TGTGCAGTGGGCCAGCAAGAGACCCAGTACTTC. The encoded protein is CAVGQQETQYF.

V usage is TRBV15 and J usage is TRBJ2-1, with 11 bases aligning to TRBD2. Trimming cost V 5 bases and J 0 bases; bases outside gene matches: 12. Germline CDR1 is LNHNV and CDR2 is YYDKDF (reference sequence). The CDR3 sequence is 19 residues long. As DNA, the CDR3 is TGTGCCACCAGCGCCACACTAGCGGGAGTTCGCCCCTCCTACAATGAGCAGTTCTTC. It encodes CATSATLAGVRPSYNEQFF.

The chain carries TRBV11-2 and TRBJ2-6; D ambiguous. The CDR3 spans 16 residues. Looked up from germline, CDR1 is SGHAT and CDR2 is FQNNGV. Trimming cost V 2 bases and J 0 bases, with 8 bases left between them. This CDR3 reads CASSLQGHSGANVLTF. As DNA, the CDR3 is TGTGCCAGCAGCTTACAAGGCCACTCTGGGGCCAACGTCCTGACTTTC.

V gene TRBV7-8 combines with J gene TRBJ1-1; D not certain. CDR1 is SGHVS, CDR2 FQNEAQ, per germline. Deletions cut 3 bases from V and 3 bases from J, with 11 bases between. The CDR3 length is 14 residues. The CDR3 is CASSFSMGDTEAFF. As DNA, the CDR3 is TGTGCCAGCAGCTTTTCCATGGGAGACACTGAAGCTTTCTTT.

The chain links TRBV4-3 to TRBJ2-1; 7 bases are shared with TRBD1. J gave up 4 bases and V 5 bases, and 5 bases lay outside the gene matches. Germline V gives CDR1 LGHNA, CDR2 YSLEER. The CDR3 consists of 14 residues. As DNA, the CDR3 is TGCGCCAGCAGCACCCGGGACAGATACAATGAGCAGTTCTTC. Encoded protein: CASSTRDRYNEQFF.